The source of this TCR beta chain is a study of tumor and adjacent non-tumor tissue in lung cancer. Overall study context: There were around 11 adenocarcinoma, a couple of squamous cell carcinoma and 1 small cell lung cancer cases. Samples averaged around 3.9 million productive TCRbeta reads each.

This clonotype was detected ten times or more. What it recognizes is unknown. No cell sorting was done before RNA was extracted from the tissue. CDR3 length: 12 amino acids. Three rounds of nested PCR, following a modified ARM-PCR protocol, produced the TCRbeta library. TCRdb reprocessed the multiplex PCR reads with MiXCR, giving one entry per CDR3 protein. The table lists fewer than 120,000 distinct CDR3 sequences, about 87% of them singletons. Notes on the study in general: Significantly higher TCR diversity was found in tumor than normal lung. Tumor repertoires had a smaller top 100 clone share than normal lung.

The source is a man in his 70s with non-small cell lung cancer. The chain recombines TRBV21-1 with TRBJ2-5. TRBV21-1 is assigned pseudogene status. The sequencing sample was made of lung tumor tissue. CDR3 in DNA: TGTGCCAGCAGCAAAGATATGGGGACCCAGTACTTC. Its protein is CASSKDMGTQYF.